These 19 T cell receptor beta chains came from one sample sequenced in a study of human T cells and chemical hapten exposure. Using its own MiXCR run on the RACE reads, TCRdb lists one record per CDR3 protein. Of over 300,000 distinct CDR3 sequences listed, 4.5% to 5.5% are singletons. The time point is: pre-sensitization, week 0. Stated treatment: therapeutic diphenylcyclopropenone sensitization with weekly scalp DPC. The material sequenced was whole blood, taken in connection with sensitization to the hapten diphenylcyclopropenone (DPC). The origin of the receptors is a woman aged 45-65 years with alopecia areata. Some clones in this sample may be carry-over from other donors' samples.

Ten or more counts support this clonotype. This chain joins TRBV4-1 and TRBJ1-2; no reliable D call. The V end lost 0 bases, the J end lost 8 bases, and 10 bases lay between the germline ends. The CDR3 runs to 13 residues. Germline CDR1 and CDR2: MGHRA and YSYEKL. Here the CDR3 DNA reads TGCGCCAGCAGCCAAGAGTACCTCCCCGGCTACACCTTC. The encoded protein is CASSQEYLPGYTF.

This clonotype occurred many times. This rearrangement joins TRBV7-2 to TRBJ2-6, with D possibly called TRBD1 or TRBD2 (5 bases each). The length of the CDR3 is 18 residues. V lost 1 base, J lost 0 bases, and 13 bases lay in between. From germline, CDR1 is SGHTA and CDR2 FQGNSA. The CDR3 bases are TGTGCCAGCAGCTTAGGGGGGAGAGGTTCCTCTGGGGCCAACGTCCTGACTTTC. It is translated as CASSLGGRGSSGANVLTF.

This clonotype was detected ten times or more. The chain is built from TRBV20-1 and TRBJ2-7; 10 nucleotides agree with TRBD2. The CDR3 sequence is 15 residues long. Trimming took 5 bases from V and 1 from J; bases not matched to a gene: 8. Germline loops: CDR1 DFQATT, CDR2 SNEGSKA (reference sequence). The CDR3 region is CSALGLASISYEQYF. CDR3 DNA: TGCAGTGCTCTGGGACTAGCGAGTATTTCCTACGAGCAGTACTTC.

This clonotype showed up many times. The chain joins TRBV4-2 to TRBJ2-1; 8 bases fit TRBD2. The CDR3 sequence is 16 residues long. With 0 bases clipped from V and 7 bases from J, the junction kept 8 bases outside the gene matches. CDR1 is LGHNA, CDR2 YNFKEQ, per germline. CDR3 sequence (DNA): TGTGCCAGCAGCCAAGATTTGAGCGGGGGACGAAATGAGCAGTTCTTC. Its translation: CASSQDLSGGRNEQFF.

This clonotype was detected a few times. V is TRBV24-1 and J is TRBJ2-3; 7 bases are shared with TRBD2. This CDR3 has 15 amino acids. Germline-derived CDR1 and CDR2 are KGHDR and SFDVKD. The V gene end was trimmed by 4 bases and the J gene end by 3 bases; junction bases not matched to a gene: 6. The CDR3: CATSESGGITDTQYF. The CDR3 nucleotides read TGTGCCACCAGTGAGTCGGGGGGTATTACAGATACGCAGTATTTT.

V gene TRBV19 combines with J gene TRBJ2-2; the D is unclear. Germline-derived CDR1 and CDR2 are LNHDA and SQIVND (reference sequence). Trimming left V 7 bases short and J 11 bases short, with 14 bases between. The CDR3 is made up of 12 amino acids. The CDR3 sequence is CASTTTPRELFF. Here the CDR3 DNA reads TGTGCCAGTACGACAACGCCTCGAGAGCTGTTTTTT.

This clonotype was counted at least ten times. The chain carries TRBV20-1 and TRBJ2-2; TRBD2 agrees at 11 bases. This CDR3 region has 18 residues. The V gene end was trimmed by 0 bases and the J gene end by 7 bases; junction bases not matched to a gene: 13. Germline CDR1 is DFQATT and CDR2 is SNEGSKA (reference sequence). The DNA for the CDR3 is TGCAGTGCTAGAGATCCTCTAGCGGGAGGAGTAACGGGCGGGGAGCTGTTTTTT. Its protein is CSARDPLAGGVTGGELFF.

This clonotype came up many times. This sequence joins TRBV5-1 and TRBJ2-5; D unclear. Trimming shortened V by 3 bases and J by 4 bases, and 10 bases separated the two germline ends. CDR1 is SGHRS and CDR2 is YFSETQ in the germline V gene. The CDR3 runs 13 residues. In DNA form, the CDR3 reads TGCGCCAGCAGCTCGACCAACCCAGAGACCCAGTACTTC. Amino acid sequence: CASSSTNPETQYF.

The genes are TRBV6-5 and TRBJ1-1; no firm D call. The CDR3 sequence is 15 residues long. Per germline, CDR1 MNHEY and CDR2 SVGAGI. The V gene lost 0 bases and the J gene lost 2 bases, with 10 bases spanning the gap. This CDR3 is CASSYSQGLNTEAFF. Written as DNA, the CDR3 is TGTGCCAGCAGTTACTCACAAGGGCTTAACACTGAAGCTTTCTTT.

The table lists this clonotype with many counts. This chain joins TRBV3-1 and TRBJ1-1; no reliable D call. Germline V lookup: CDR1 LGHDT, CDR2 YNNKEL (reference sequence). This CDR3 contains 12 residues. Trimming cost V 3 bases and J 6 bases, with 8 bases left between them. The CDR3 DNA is TGTGCCAGCAGCCAGGGTATCGCTGAAGCTTTCTTT. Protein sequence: CASSQGIAEAFF.

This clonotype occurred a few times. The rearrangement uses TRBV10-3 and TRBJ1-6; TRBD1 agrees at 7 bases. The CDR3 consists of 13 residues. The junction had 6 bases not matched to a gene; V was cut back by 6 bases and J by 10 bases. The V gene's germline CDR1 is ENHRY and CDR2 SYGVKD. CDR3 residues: CAIRTGSGSPLHF. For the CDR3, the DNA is TGTGCCATCAGGACAGGGTCGGGATCACCCCTCCACTTT.

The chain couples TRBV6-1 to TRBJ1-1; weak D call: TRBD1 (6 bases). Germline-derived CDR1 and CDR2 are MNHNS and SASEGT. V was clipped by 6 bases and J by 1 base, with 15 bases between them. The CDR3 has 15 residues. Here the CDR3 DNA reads TGTGCCAGCAGCGTTCATTTGACAGGGAACACTGAAGCTTTCTTT. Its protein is CASSVHLTGNTEAFF.

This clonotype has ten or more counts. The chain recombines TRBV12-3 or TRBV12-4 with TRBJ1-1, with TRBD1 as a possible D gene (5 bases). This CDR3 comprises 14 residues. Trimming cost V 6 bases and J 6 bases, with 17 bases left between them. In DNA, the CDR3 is TGTGCCAGCAGCCACGACAGTTTGGGGGCTGAAGCTTTCTTT. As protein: CASSHDSLGAEAFF.

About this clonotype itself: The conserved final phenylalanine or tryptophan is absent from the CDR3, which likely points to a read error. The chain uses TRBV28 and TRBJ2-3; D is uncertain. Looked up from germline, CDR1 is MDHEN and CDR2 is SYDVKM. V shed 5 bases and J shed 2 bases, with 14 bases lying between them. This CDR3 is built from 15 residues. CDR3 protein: CASSPAQRDTDTQYY. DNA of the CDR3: TGTGCCAGCAGTCCCGCCCAAAGGGACACAGATACGCAGTATTAT.

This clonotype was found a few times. CDR3 protein: CASSEASQEAFF. The CDR3 DNA reads TGTGCCAGCAGTGAAGCATCGCAGGAAGCTTTCTTT. The chain carries TRBV2 and TRBJ1-1, with no clear D. Germline lookup yields CDR1 SNHLY and CDR2 FYNNEI. The CDR3 runs to 12 residues. V gave up 0 bases and J gave up 8 bases, with 7 bases separating them.

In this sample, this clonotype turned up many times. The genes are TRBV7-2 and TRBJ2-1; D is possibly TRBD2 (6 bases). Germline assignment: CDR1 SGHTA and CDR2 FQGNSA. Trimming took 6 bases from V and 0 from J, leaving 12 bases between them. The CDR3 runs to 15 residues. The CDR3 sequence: CASSWDFRSYNEQFF. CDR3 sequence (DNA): TGTGCCAGCAGTTGGGACTTCCGCTCCTACAATGAGCAGTTCTTC.

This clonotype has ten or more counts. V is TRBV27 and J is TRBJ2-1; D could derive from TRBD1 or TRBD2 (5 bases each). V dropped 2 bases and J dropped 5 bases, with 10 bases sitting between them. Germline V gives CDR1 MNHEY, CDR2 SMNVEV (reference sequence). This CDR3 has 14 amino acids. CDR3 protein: CASSLVGANNEQFF. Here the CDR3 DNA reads TGTGCCAGCAGTTTAGTCGGGGCCAACAATGAGCAGTTCTTC.

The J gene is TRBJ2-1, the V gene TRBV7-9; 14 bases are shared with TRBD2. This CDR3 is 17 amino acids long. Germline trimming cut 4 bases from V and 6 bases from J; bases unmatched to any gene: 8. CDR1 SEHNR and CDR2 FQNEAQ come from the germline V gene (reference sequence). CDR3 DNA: TGTGCCAGCAGCTCACAGGCCGGGACTAGCGGGGGCAATGAGCAGTTCTTC. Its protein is CASSSQAGTSGGNEQFF.

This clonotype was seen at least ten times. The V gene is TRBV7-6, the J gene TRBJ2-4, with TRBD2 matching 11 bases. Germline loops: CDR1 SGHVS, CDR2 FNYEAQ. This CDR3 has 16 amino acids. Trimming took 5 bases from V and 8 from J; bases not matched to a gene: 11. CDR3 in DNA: TGTGCCAGCAGCGCGGGACTAGCGGAGCACCGAGACATTCAGTACTTC. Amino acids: CASSAGLAEHRDIQYF.